The following is a TCR beta chain sequence with its context. The method was immunoSEQ multiplex PCR; TCRdb's version includes in-frame clones alone and lacks a portion of them. The repertoire has roughly 200,000 clones, roughly 84% of them found once; the top ten carry about 20%. The length of the CDR3 is 16 residues. The sample originates from a study of blood T cell repertoires in COVID-19. Across the whole study: Sites in the United States, Italy and Spain provided acute and convalescent COVID-19 samples.

Patients from Seattle were sampled longitudinally, starting during active infection. The receptor's source is a person aged 65-85 years with COVID-19, enrolled during active disease. The sample comprised peripheral blood. The rearrangement joins TRBV12-1 to TRBJ2-2; no check of the table's D call, TRBD1, against the DNA was made. TRBV12-1 is a documented pseudogene. The CDR3: CASSPRTGDFTGELFF. The CDR3 coding sequence is TGTGCCAGCAGCCCTAGGACAGGGGACTTTACCGGGGAGCTGTTTTTT.